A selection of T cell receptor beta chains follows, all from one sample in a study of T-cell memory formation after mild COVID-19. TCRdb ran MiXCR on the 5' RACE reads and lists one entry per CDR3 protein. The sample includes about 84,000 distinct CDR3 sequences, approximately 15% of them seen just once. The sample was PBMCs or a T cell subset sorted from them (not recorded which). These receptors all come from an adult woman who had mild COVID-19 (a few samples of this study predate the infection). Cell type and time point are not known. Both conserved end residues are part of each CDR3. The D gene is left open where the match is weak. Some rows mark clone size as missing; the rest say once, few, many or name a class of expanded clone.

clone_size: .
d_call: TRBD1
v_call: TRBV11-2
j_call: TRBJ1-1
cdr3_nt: TGTGCCAGCAGCATGCACAGGGGGGACACTGAAGCTTTCTTT
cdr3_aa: CASSMHRGDTEAFF

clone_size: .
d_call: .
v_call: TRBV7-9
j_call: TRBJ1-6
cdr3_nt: TGTGCCAGCAGCTTCACGCCACCTGGAGATTCACCCCTCCACTTT
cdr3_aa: CASSFTPPGDSPLHF

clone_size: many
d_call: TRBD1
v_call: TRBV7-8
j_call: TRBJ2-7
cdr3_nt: TGTGCCAGCAGCAACCCCGGACAGGGGGCCACCTACGAGCAGTACTTC
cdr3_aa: CASSNPGQGATYEQYF

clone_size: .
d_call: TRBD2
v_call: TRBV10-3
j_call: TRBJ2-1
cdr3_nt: TGTGCCATATCTAGCGGGAGAGGGTACAATGAGCAGTTCTTC
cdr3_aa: CAISSGRGYNEQFF

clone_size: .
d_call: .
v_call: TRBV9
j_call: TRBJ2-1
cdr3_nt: TGTGCCAGCAGCGTAGGTTCCACGACCGAGCAGTTCTTC
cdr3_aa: CASSVGSTTEQFF

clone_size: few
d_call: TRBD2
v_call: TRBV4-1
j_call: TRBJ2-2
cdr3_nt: TGCGCCAGCAGCCTAACAGCGGGGGGGCTAGTCGGGGAGCTGTTTTTT
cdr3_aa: CASSLTAGGLVGELFF

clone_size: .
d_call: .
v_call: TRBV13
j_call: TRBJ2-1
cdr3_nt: TGTGCCAGCAGCCTAGACAATGAGCAGTTCTTC
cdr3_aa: CASSLDNEQFF

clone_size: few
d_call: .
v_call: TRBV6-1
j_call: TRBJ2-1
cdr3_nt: TGTGCCAGCATCCCGAGGGGGATCTCCTACAATGAGCAGTTCTTC
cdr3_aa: CASIPRGISYNEQFF

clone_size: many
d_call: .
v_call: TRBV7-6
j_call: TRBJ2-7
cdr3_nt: TGTGCCAGCAGCTTGGAGCAGGAGTACGAGCAGTACTTC
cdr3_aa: CASSLEQEYEQYF

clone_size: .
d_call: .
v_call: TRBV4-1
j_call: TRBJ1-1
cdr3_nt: TGCGCCAGCAGCCAAGAAGCGAGGGTTGGGGCTTTCTTT
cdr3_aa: CASSQEARVGAFF

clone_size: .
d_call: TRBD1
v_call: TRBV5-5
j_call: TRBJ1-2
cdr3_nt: TGTGCCAGCAGCTGGGGGACAGGGGTAGACTATGGCTACACCTTC
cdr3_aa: CASSWGTGVDYGYTF

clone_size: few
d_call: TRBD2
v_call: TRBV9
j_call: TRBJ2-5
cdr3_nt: TGTGCCAGCAGCCCCAGTGGACTAGAAGAGACCCAGTACTTC
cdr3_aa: CASSPSGLEETQYF

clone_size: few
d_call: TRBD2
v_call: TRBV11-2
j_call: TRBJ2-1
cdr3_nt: TGTGCCAGCAGCCACCGGGGACTAGCGTACAATGAGCAGTTCTTC
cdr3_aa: CASSHRGLAYNEQFF

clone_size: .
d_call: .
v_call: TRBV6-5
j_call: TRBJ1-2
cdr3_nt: TGTGCCAGCAGTTACTCTCCGTCAGGCTACTATGGCTACACCTTC
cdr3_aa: CASSYSPSGYYGYTF

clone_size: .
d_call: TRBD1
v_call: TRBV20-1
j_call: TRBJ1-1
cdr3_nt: TGCAGTGCCCCGGGACAGGGGGCCTGGCGCAAGGATGGGATTGAAGCTTTCTTT
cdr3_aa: CSAPGQGAWRKDGIEAFF

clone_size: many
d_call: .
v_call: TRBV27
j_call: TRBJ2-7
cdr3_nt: TGTGCCACCCTACCAGCGCAGGGGTCATACGAGCAGTACTTC
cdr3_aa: CATLPAQGSYEQYF

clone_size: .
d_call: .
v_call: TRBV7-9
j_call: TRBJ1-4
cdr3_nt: TGTGCCAGCAGCTCAGGGTCCGCTTTAGAAAAACTGTTTTTT
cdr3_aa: CASSSGSALEKLFF

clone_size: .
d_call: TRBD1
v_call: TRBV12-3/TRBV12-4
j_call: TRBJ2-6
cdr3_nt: TGTGCCAGCAGTTTAAGGTCAGGGGGAAGCTCTGGGGCCAACGTCCTGACTTTC
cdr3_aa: CASSLRSGGSSGANVLTF

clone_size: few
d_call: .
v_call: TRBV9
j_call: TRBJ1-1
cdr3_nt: TGTGCCAGCAGCGCCCTCAGGGAAGTGAACACTGAAGCTTTCTTT
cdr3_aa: CASSALREVNTEAFF

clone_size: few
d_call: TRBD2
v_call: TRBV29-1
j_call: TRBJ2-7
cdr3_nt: TGCAGCGTTGAACTGGCGGGAGCCTCCTACGAGCAGTACTTC
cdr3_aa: CSVELAGASYEQYF

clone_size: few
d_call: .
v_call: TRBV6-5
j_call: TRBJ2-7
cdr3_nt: TGTGCCAGCAGTTACCTAGCCAGGGGCTCCTCCTACGAGCAGTACTTC
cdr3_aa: CASSYLARGSSYEQYF

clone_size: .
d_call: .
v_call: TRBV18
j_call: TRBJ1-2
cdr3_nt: TGTGCCAGCTCACCACAGGAACGTAACTATGGCTACACCTTC
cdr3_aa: CASSPQERNYGYTF

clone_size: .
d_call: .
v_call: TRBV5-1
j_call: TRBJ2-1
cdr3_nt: TGCGCCAGCAGCTTCGGCGACGGCGGACACAATGAGCAGTTCTTC
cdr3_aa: CASSFGDGGHNEQFF

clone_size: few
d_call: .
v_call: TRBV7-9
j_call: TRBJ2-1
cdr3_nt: TGTGCCAGCAGCTCCCCCTTTGAGCAGTTCTTC
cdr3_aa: CASSSPFEQFF

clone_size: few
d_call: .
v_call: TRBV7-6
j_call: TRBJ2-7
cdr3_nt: TGTGCCAGCAGCTTAGCCGGAAAAAACTACGAGCAGTACTTC
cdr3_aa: CASSLAGKNYEQYF

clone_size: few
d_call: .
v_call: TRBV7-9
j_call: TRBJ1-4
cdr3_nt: TGTGCCAGCAGCTCAGTCAATGAAAAACTGTTTTTT
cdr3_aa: CASSSVNEKLFF

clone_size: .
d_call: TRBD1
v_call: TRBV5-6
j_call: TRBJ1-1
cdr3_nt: TGTGCCAGCAGCTGGAGGACAGGGAACACTGAAGCTTTCTTT
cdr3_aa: CASSWRTGNTEAFF

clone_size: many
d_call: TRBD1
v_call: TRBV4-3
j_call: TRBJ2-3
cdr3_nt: TGCGCCAGCAGCCGAGACAGGGACGACACAGATACGCAGTATTTT
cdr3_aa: CASSRDRDDTDTQYF

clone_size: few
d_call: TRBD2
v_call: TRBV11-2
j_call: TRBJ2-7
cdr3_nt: TGTGCCAGCAGCTTAGGTCGGGGGGGCACCTCCTACGAGCAGTACTTC
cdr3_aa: CASSLGRGGTSYEQYF

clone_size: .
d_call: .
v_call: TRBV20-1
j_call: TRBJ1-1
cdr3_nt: TGCAGTGGAGCAGGGACGAACACTGAAGCTTTCTTT
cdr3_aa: CSGAGTNTEAFF

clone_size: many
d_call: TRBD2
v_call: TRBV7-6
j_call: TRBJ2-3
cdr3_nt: TGTGCCAGCAGCCGCGGGGGGCTAGCGGGAGACACAGATACGCAGTATTTT
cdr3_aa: CASSRGGLAGDTDTQYF

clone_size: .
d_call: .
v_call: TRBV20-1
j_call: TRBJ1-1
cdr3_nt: TGCAGTGGTAGCGAGGGGGTTGAGAACACTGAAGCTTTCTTT
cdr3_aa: CSGSEGVENTEAFF

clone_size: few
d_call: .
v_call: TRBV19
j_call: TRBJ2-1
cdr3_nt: TGTGCCAGTAACATTGCGACAACTAATGAGCAGTTCTTC
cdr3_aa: CASNIATTNEQFF

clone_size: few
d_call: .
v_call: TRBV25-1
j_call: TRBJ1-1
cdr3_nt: TGTGCCAGCAGTGATAGGACTGAAGCTTTCTTT
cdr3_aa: CASSDRTEAFF

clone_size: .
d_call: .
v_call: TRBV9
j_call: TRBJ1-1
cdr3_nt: TGTGCCAGCAGCGTAGTTGGGCGACAGTCTGAAGCTTTCTTT
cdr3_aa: CASSVVGRQSEAFF

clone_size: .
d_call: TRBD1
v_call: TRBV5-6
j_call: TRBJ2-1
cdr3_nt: TGTGCCAGCAGACCTAAATGGACAGGGGAGAACAATGAGCAGTTCTTC
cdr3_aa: CASRPKWTGENNEQFF

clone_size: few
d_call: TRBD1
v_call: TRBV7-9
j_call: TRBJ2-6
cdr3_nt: TGTGCCAGCAGCTCAGTCGGGCAGGGGGCTGCTGGGGCCAACGTCCTGACTTTC
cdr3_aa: CASSSVGQGAAGANVLTF

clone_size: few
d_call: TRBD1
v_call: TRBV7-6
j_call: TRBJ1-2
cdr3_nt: TGTGCCAGCAGCTTAGTTTCGGGACAGGGTCACTATGGCTACACCTTC
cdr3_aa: CASSLVSGQGHYGYTF

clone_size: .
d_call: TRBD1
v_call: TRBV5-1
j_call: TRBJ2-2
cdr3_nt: TGCGCCAGCAGCAACCCGAAGGACAGGTGGTACACCGGGGAGCTGTTTTTT
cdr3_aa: CASSNPKDRWYTGELFF

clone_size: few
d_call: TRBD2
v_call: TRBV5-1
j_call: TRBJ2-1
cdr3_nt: TGCGCCAGCAGCTTACCGGGACTAGCTGACTACAATGAGCAGTTCTTC
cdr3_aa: CASSLPGLADYNEQFF

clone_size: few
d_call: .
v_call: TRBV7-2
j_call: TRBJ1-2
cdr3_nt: TGTGCCAGCAGCACACGAATCGACTATGGCTACACCTTC
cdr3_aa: CASSTRIDYGYTF

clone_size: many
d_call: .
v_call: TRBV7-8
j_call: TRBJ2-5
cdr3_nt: TGTGCCAGCAGCTTAAAGGACAGCCCCCAAGAGGGCCAGTACTTC
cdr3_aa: CASSLKDSPQEGQYF